These T cell receptor beta chains were read from a single sample in a study of blood T cell repertoires in COVID-19. Generated by immunoSEQ multiplex PCR, the TCRdb table keeps only in-frame clones and is missing some. The table includes 300,000 or so clones, 88% detected once. The sample comprised peripheral blood. All receptors come from a young woman who had recovered from COVID-19. CDR3s include the opening cysteine and the closing phenylalanine or tryptophan. Each record gives: V gene, clone size, J gene, D gene, CDR3 protein, CDR3 DNA. A D gene is named only where the DNA matches it firmly. Only some rows state a clone size, as once, few, many or a class for expanded clones.

TRBV4-2	few	TRBJ1-6	TRBD1	CASSQDSVLGQGRSPLHF	TGTGCCAGCAGCCAAGATAGTGTCCTGGGACAGGGGCGGTCACCCCTCCACTTT
TRBV6-5	once	TRBJ1-3	NA	CASSYSGFRDTIYF	TGTGCCAGCAGTTATTCAGGGTTCAGAGACACCATATATTTT
TRBV5-1	NA	TRBJ2-7	NA	CASSSFGPRQGEQYF	TGCGCCAGCAGCTCATTCGGACCGCGGCAGGGCGAGCAGTACTTC
TRBV11-3	NA	TRBJ2-3	TRBD1	CASSSGQGSRDTQYF	TGTGCCAGCAGCTCGGGACAGGGGTCGAGAGATACGCAGTATTTT
TRBV30	NA	TRBJ2-3	NA	CAWRVGAGAQGTQYF	TGTGCCTGGAGAGTTGGTGCGGGGGCCCAGGGGACGCAGTATTTT
TRBV27	NA	TRBJ2-7	NA	CASSHRQSTGGDEQYF	TGTGCCAGCAGTCACAGACAGTCCACGGGCGGAGACGAGCAGTACTTC
TRBV5-1	NA	TRBJ1-6	TRBD1	CASSLGTASYNSPLHF	TGCGCCAGCAGCTTAGGGACAGCCTCCTATAATTCACCCCTCCACTTT
TRBV5-5	once	TRBJ1-1	NA	CASSLEWGGVAFF	TGTGCCAGCAGCTTGGAATGGGGGGGAGTAGCTTTCTTT
TRBV3-1/TRBV3-2	NA	TRBJ1-2	NA	CASSHIHGYTF	TGTGCCAGCAGCCACATTCATGGCTACACCTTC
TRBV9	NA	TRBJ2-1	TRBD2	CASSAGGSGYNEQFF	TGTGCCAGCAGCGCCGGGGGGTCTGGCTACAATGAGCAGTTCTTC
TRBV7-3	NA	TRBJ1-1	NA	CASSVQGNTEAFF	TGTGCCAGCAGCGTACAGGGGAACACTGAAGCTTTCTTT
TRBV6-5	NA	TRBJ2-4	TRBD1	CASSYFGQGAKNIQYF	TGTGCCAGCAGTTACTTCGGACAGGGAGCCAAAAACATTCAGTACTTC
TRBV28	NA	TRBJ1-2	NA	CASRQDYGYTF	TGTGCCAGCCGGCAGGACTATGGCTACACCTTC
TRBV4-1	NA	TRBJ1-6	NA	CASSQEPGGRGRLHF	TGCGCCAGCAGCCAAGAACCGGGGGGTCGGGGTCGCCTCCACTTT
TRBV2	NA	TRBJ1-2	NA	CASSEGSEYGYTF	TGTGCCAGCAGTGAAGGGTCAGAATATGGCTACACCTTC
TRBV6-4	few	TRBJ2-1	TRBD1	CASSPRGHEQFF	TGTGCCAGCAGCCCCAGGGGGCATGAGCAGTTCTTC
TRBV25-1	NA	TRBJ1-2	NA	CASRLSGPGNRGYTF	TGTGCCAGCAGGCTTTCGGGTCCAGGGAATCGTGGCTACACCTTC
TRBV9	few	TRBJ1-6	NA	CASSVGGDNSPLHF	TGTGCCAGCAGCGTAGGGGGAGATAATTCACCCCTCCACTTT
TRBV2	NA	TRBJ2-1	TRBD1	CASSEAGQGEQFF	TGTGCCAGCAGTGAAGCTGGACAGGGTGAGCAGTTCTTC
TRBV2	NA	TRBJ2-7	TRBD2	CASKGRGGVSTTEQYF	TGTGCCAGCAAGGGACGGGGGGGAGTGAGTACCACCGAGCAGTACTTC
TRBV11-2	NA	TRBJ1-2	TRBD1	CASSPNGQGSGYGYTF	TGTGCCAGCAGCCCAAATGGACAGGGTTCGGGCTATGGCTACACCTTC
TRBV6-1	NA	TRBJ2-7	NA	CASSEGGARTYEQYF	TGTGCCAGCAGTGAAGGGGGAGCCAGAACCTACGAGCAGTACTTC
TRBV7-9	NA	TRBJ2-1	NA	CASSFRELGEGHEQFF	TGTGCCAGCAGCTTCCGGGAGCTAGGGGAAGGCCATGAGCAGTTCTTC
TRBV29-1	NA	TRBJ2-7	NA	CSVRWGDSYEQYF	TGCAGCGTTCGGTGGGGGGACTCCTACGAGCAGTACTTC
TRBV7-9	NA	TRBJ2-3	TRBD2	CASSFFPRLAGGTDTQYF	TGTGCCAGCAGCTTTTTCCCTCGCCTAGCGGGGGGCACAGATACGCAGTATTTT
TRBV2	NA	TRBJ2-3	NA	CASGTKETQYF	TGTGCCAGCGGAACCAAGGAGACGCAGTATTTT
TRBV11-3	NA	TRBJ2-1	NA	CASSSPPGEQFF	TGTGCCAGCAGCTCGCCCCCCGGTGAGCAGTTCTTC
TRBV20-1	NA	TRBJ2-2	NA	CSASLAGPTGELFF	TGCAGTGCTAGTCTGGCAGGGCCCACCGGGGAGCTGTTTTTT
TRBV7-3	NA	TRBJ2-1	TRBD1	CASSLPGQGSSSYNEQFF	TGTGCCAGCAGCCTCCCGGGACAGGGATCAAGCTCCTACAATGAGCAGTTCTTC
TRBV6-5	once	TRBJ1-2	TRBD1	CASSQDRGGYGYTF	TGTGCCAGCAGTCAGGACAGGGGAGGTTATGGCTACACCTTC
TRBV3-1/TRBV3-2	once	TRBJ1-6	NA	CASSQGDSRLSYNSPLHF	TGTGCCAGCAGCCAAGGGGACTCCCGGCTCTCCTATAATTCACCCCTCCACTTT
TRBV7-8	once	TRBJ2-7	NA	CASSLGLPWNSYEQYF	TGTGCCAGCAGCTTAGGACTTCCATGGAACTCCTACGAGCAGTACTTC
TRBV28	NA	TRBJ1-6	NA	CASSLLNSPLHF	TGTGCCAGCAGTTTACTGAATTCACCCCTCCACTTT
TRBV20-1	NA	TRBJ1-4	NA	CSAQLDEKLFF	TGCAGTGCACAGCTGGATGAAAAACTGTTTTTT
TRBV6-5	NA	TRBJ2-1	TRBD2	CASSYTAGGFEQFF	TGTGCCAGCAGTTACACAGCGGGGGGGTTTGAGCAGTTCTTC
TRBV3-1/TRBV3-2	NA	TRBJ2-1	TRBD2	CASSPRTSGGANEQFF	TGTGCCAGCAGCCCTCGGACTAGCGGGGGGGCGAATGAGCAGTTCTTC
TRBV4-2	NA	TRBJ1-3	TRBD1	CASSQGTGQDVSGNTIYF	TGTGCCAGCAGCCAGGGAACGGGACAGGACGTCTCTGGAAACACCATATATTTT
TRBV10-3	NA	TRBJ2-2	TRBD1	CAISPDRGNTGELFF	TGTGCCATCAGTCCAGACAGGGGGAACACCGGGGAGCTGTTTTTT
TRBV5-1	NA	TRBJ1-2	NA	CASSLDRGGYGYTF	TGCGCCAGCAGCTTGGACAGAGGAGGCTATGGCTACACCTTC
TRBV11-1	NA	TRBJ2-1	NA	CASSSSGNEQFF	TGTGCCAGCAGCTCGAGCGGAAATGAGCAGTTCTTC